Below, 7 T cell receptor beta chains from the same sample are listed, as sequenced in a study of CD8+CD57+ T cells in acquired aplastic anemia. All sequencing subjects had displayed CD8+CD57+ cell expansion on flow cytometry. Genomic DNA provided the template from which TCR beta VDJ and CDR3 profiles were obtained. TCRdb called the reads again in MiXCR, with one record for every CDR3 protein. The top ten clones hold 6.5% to 10% of a sample with about 240,000 distinct CDR3 sequences, approximately 45% of them seen once. Source material: sorted CD4+, CD8+, or CD8+CD57+ T cells (not recorded which) from PBMCs. These receptors were collected from a human donor with aplastic anemia.

This clonotype was seen a few times. The V gene is TRBV2, the J gene TRBJ1-2; D remains ambiguous. Germline lookup yields CDR1 SNHLY and CDR2 FYNNEI. The V end was cut by 3 bases, the J end by 4 bases, with 6 bases between. The CDR3 runs 12 residues. The CDR3 loop is CASSDRGYGYTF. As DNA, the CDR3 is TGTGCCAGCAGTGACCGGGGCTATGGCTACACCTTC.

The chain combines TRBV7-6 with TRBJ1-2; 9 bases align to TRBD1. Germline V gene data show CDR1 as SGHVS and CDR2 as FNYEAQ. The CDR3 loop spans 14 amino acids. The ends lost 5 bases at V and 8 bases at J; junction bases unmatched: 9. The CDR3 bases are TGTGCCAGCAGCAAGGACAGGGGCGCGGACGGCTACACCTTC. Its protein product is CASSKDRGADGYTF. Full variable domain (rest looked up from reference TRBV7-6 and TRBJ1-2): GAGVSQSPRYKVTKRGQDVALRCDPISGHVSLYWYRQALGQGPEFLTYFNYEAQQDKSGLPNDRFSAERPEGSISTLTIQRTEQRDSAMYRCASSKDRGADGYTFGSGTRLTVV.

There are many counts of this clonotype. The chain uses TRBV2 and TRBJ2-2, with D uncertain. Trimming left V 8 bases short and J 4 bases short, with 11 bases between. Germline lookup yields CDR1 SNHLY and CDR2 FYNNEI. The CDR3 has 13 residues. The CDR3 reads CASVEKITGELFF. The CDR3 DNA follows: TGTGCCAGCGTGGAGAAAATCACCGGGGAGCTGTTTTTT. Complete variable domain (other parts from reference TRBV2 and TRBJ2-2): EPEVTQTPSHQVTQMGQEVILRCVPISNHLYFYWYRQILGQKVEFLVSFYNNEISEKSEIFDDQFSVERPDGSNFTLKIRSTKLEDSAMYFCASVEKITGELFFGEGSRLTVL.

This clonotype was counted at least ten times. The rearrangement uses TRBV5-1 and TRBJ2-1; possibly TRBD2 for D (6 bases). This CDR3 has 16 amino acids. The germline V and J ends were trimmed by 0 bases and 0 bases, with 10 bases remaining between them. Germline V gene data show CDR1 as SGHRS and CDR2 as YFSETQ. CDR3 region: CASSLDDGSSYNEQFF. CDR3 coding DNA: TGCGCCAGCAGCTTGGATGACGGGAGCTCCTACAATGAGCAGTTCTTC. Using reference TRBV5-1 and TRBJ2-1 for the parts outside the CDR3, the full variable domain is KAGVTQTPRYLIKTRGQQVTLSCSPISGHRSVSWYQQTPGQGLQFLFEYFSETQRNKGNFPGRFSGRQFSNSRSEMNVSTLELGDSALYLCASSLDDGSSYNEQFFGPGTRLTVL.

This clonotype showed up just a few times. The rearrangement joins TRBV7-2 to TRBJ2-7; D call uncertain. The germline V gene encodes CDR1 SGHTA and CDR2 FQGNSA. This CDR3 region has 15 residues. Trimming shortened V by 6 bases and J by 1 base, and 16 bases separated the two germline ends. The chain's CDR3 is CASRLSGPASYEQYF. CDR3 DNA sequence: TGTGCCAGCAGGCTATCCGGGCCAGCGTCCTACGAGCAGTACTTC.

This sequence joins TRBV6-5 and TRBJ1-1; D is possibly TRBD1 (6 bases). V dropped 7 bases and J dropped 8 bases, with 17 bases sitting between them. CDR3 length equals 13 residues. Germline values: CDR1 MNHEY, CDR2 SVGAGI. The CDR3 DNA reads as TGTGCCAGCACCACCGGTGACAGGACGGAAGCTTTCTTT. Translation: CASTTGDRTEAFF.

This chain connects TRBV5-6 to TRBJ2-7; TRBD1 matches at 7 bases. The CDR3 totals 13 residues. Germline loops: CDR1 SGHDT, CDR2 YYEEEE. V was clipped by 3 bases and J by 3 bases; unmatched bases: 3. The CDR3 spells CASSWGQCYEQYF. The CDR3 region has the DNA TGTGCCAGCAGCTGGGGACAGTGCTACGAGCAGTACTTC.